One and the same sample provided the 10 T cell receptor beta chains below, sequenced in a study of blood T cell repertoires in COVID-19. TCRdb's copy holds only in-frame clones and misses some; the assay was immunoSEQ multiplex PCR. The sample records approximately 300,000 clones, around 85% being singletons. Sequencing was done on a sample of PBMCs or T cells enriched from blood (not recorded which). The source of these receptors is a woman aged 25 to 39 who had recovered from COVID-19.

V usage is TRBV28 and J usage is TRBJ1-1; D is unclear. V was pared by 8 bases and J by 1 base, with 14 bases between. The germline gives CDR1 MDHEN, CDR2 SYDVKM. This CDR3 is built from 14 residues. CDR3 region: CASYQLRENTEAFF. The CDR3 nucleotides are TGTGCCAGCTATCAACTGCGGGAGAACACTGAAGCTTTCTTT.

The chain combines TRBV3-1 (or the pseudogene TRBV3-2) with TRBJ2-5, with a tentative D call TRBD1 (6 bases). The germline V gene encodes CDR1 LGHDT and CDR2 YNNKEL (reference sequence). Trimming took off 4 bases at V and 1 base at J, with 16 bases between the two ends. This CDR3 is built from 16 residues. CDR3 sequence: CASSPQGRIFQETQYF. CDR3 DNA sequence: TGTGCCAGCAGCCCCCAGGGGCGGATCTTCCAAGAGACCCAGTACTTC.

A few counts support this clone. CDR3 protein: CASSLQNRAYTNTGELFF. The CDR3, as DNA: TGTGCCAGCAGTTTACAAAACAGGGCCTACACGAACACCGGGGAGCTGTTTTTT. The rearrangement links TRBV27 to TRBJ2-2, with a possible D match to TRBD1 (6 bases). Trimming pared 2 bases from V and 0 bases from J, leaving 16 bases between. This CDR3 spans 18 amino acids. Germline CDR1 and CDR2: MNHEY and SMNVEV (reference sequence).

The gene calls are TRBV28 and TRBJ1-2, with a possible D match to TRBD1 (6 bases). CDR3 length equals 16 residues. V was cut by 7 bases and J by 0 bases, with 18 bases left in between. Per the germline V gene, CDR1 is MDHEN and CDR2 is SYDVKM. For the CDR3, the DNA is TGTGCCAGCACCGCCGGCTCGACAGGTGCTAACTATGGCTACACCTTC. Amino acid sequence: CASTAGSTGANYGYTF.

This clone was counted a single time. The chain joins TRBV5-6 to TRBJ2-2, with D uncertain. Trimming stripped 6 bases from V and 3 bases from J, with 3 bases between. The CDR3 runs to 11 residues. The germline CDR1 and CDR2 sequences are SGHDT and YYEEEE. CDR3 in amino acids: CASTDTGELFF. In nucleotides, the CDR3 is TGTGCCAGCACTGACACCGGGGAGCTGTTTTTT.

V is TRBV7-2 and J is TRBJ2-3; 9 bases fit TRBD2. V was pared by 3 bases and J by 5 bases, with 3 bases of the junction left unmatched. There are 14 residues in the CDR3. In germline, CDR1 is SGHTA, CDR2 FQGNSA. This CDR3 reads CASSFSGRGDTQYF. CDR3 DNA sequence: TGTGCCAGCAGCTTTAGCGGGAGAGGAGATACGCAGTATTTT.

This sequence joins TRBV6-2 or TRBV6-3 and TRBJ2-5; TRBD2 matches at 9 bases. Germline V gene sequence: CDR1 MNHEY, CDR2 SVGEGT. With V trimmed by 0 bases and J by 1 base, 6 bases remained unmatched. This CDR3 has 17 residues. As DNA, the CDR3 is TGTGCCAGCAGTTACTCTACGGATAGCGGGAGCCAAGAGACCCAGTACTTC. This sequence encodes CASSYSTDSGSQETQYF.

The table lists this clone with a count of one. V usage is TRBV15 and J usage is TRBJ1-4, with D perhaps TRBD1 (6 bases). The CDR3 runs to 15 residues. The germline V gene has CDR1 LNHNV and CDR2 YYDKDF (reference sequence). The germline V and J ends were trimmed by 5 bases and 8 bases, with 18 bases remaining between them. The CDR3, as DNA: TGTGCCACCAGCCAGCTCGGGCCGGGGGGCGAAAAACTGTTTTTT. It yields the protein CATSQLGPGGEKLFF. Combining the CDR3 with reference TRBV15 and TRBJ1-4 gives the whole variable domain DAMVIQNPRYQVTQFGKPVTLSCSQTLNHNVMYWYQQKSSQAPKLLFHYYDKDFNNEADTPDNFQSRRPNTSFCFLDIRSPGLGDTAMYLCATSQLGPGGEKLFFGSGTQLSVL.

V gene TRBV4-1 combines with J gene TRBJ1-2; no firm D call. The CDR3 totals 14 residues. The germline CDR1 and CDR2 sequences are MGHRA and YSYEKL. The V end lost 1 base, the J end lost 0 bases, and 6 bases lay between the germline ends. Here the CDR3 reads CASSQGVANYGYTF. The CDR3 nucleotides read TGCGCCAGCAGCCAAGGAGTAGCTAACTATGGCTACACCTTC.

The genes are TRBV9 and TRBJ2-5; tentatively, D is TRBD2 (6 bases). The germline CDR1 and CDR2 sequences are SGDLS and YYNGEE. Trimming removed 4 bases at V and 5 bases at J, with 18 bases between. There are 15 residues in the CDR3. The CDR3 nucleotides read TGTGCCAGCAGCCCGCATCGGGGGAAAGAGGAGACCCAGTACTTC. It translates to CASSPHRGKEETQYF.